Listed here is a single T cell receptor beta chain. Assay: immunoSEQ multiplex PCR; the TCRdb copy retains only in-frame clones and omits some. The sample has approximately 2.3 million clones, 93% seen once. This specimen belongs to a study of shared clonotypes between healthy human individuals. This receptor was identified in a man younger than 35 in good health. Some clones in this sample may be carry-over from other donors' samples. Specimen: naive CD4+ T cells from PBMCs. Indicated subset: CD45RA+ positively selected.

This CDR3 reads CAWSAGLTGELFF. CDR3 DNA sequence: TGTGCCTGGAGTGCGGGGCTCACCGGGGAGCTGTTTTTT. The V and J genes are TRBV30 and TRBJ2-2; possibly TRBD1 or TRBD2 for D (5 bases each). The germline gives CDR1 GTSNPN, CDR2 SVGIG (reference sequence). The CDR3 has 13 amino acids. V was clipped by 1 base and J by 4 bases, with 7 bases between them. Full variable domain (missing parts from reference TRBV30 and TRBJ2-2): SQTIHQWPATLVQPVGSPLSLECTVEGTSNPNLYWYRQAAGRGLQLLFYSVGIGQISSEVPQNLSASRPQDRQFILSSKKLLLSDSGFYLCAWSAGLTGELFFGEGSRLTVL.